The T cell receptor (beta chain) described here comes from a study of T cell changes during pregnancy in multiple sclerosis. Clones were read by immunoSEQ multiplex PCR, and TCRdb kept only the in-frame ones, dropping some. This table has around 130,000 clones, 90% to 95% appearing once. This CDR3 comprises 17 residues. With V trimmed by 2 bases and J by 2 bases, 5 bases remained unmatched. Germline lookup yields CDR1 SGHDN and CDR2 FVKESK. Sequencing was performed on peripheral blood, taken before pregnancy. The chain is built from TRBV14 and TRBJ2-2; 10 bases are shared with TRBD2. The receptor was isolated from a female donor with multiple sclerosis, enrolled in a pregnancy study. The CDR3 reads CASSQLGLADNTGELFF. CDR3 DNA sequence: TGTGCCAGCAGCCAACTCGGACTAGCGGACAACACCGGGGAGCTGTTTTTT. The full variable domain, in which reference TRBV14 and TRBJ2-2 provide the parts outside the CDR3, is EAGVTQFPSHSVIEKGQTVTLRCDPISGHDNLYWYRRVMGKEIKFLLHFVKESKQDESGMPNNRFLAERTGGTYSTLKVQPAELEDSGVYFCASSQLGLADNTGELFFGEGSRLTVL.